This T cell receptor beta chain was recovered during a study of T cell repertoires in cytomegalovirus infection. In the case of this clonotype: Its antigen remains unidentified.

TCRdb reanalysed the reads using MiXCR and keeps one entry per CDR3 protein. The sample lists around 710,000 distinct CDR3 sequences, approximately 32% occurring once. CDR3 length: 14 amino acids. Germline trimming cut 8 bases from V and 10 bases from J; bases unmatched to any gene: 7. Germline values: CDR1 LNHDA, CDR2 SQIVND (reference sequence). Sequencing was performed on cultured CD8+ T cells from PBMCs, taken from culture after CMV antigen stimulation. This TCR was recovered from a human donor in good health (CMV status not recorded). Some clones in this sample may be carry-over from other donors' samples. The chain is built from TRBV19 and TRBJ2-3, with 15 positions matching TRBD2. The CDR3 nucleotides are TGTGCCAGTCTTGGACTAGCGGGGGGGCCTTCGCAGTATTTT. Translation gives CASLGLAGGPSQYF.